This T cell receptor beta chain was observed in a study of HIV-infected patients and healthy controls. 500 ng RNA was reverse transcribed with alpha and beta constant-region primers. Each of the alpha and beta chains got its own library through chain-specific third strand synthesis with indices. Using its own MiXCR run on the 5' RACE reads, TCRdb lists one record per CDR3 protein. The sample shows approximately 7,700 distinct CDR3 sequences, roughly 6.1% of them seen only once. This clonotype is deemed medium-sized (0.01 to 0.1%). Whole blood was used without fractionation, so all unsorted peripheral T cells were included. Germline V gene sequence: CDR1 SGDLS, CDR2 YYNGEE. This CDR3 has 16 amino acids. The ends were cut back, 1 base at V and 4 bases at J, with 16 bases in the middle.

The material sequenced was blood, taken before antiretroviral therapy. The source is an adult with HIV infection. The chain carries TRBV9 and TRBJ2-3; D is possibly TRBD2 (6 bases). CDR3 loop: CASSVSGGDFADTQYF. DNA of the CDR3: TGTGCCAGCAGCGTATCGGGCGGGGATTTCGCAGATACGCAGTATTTT.